The clone carrying this T cell receptor beta chain has only a few counts. Antigen: not known. These data belong to a study of T cell repertoires in cytomegalovirus infection. Study background: The study used recently identified HLA-C-restricted and well-studied HLA-B-restricted CMV epitopes. An indication of both CMV infection and matching HLA type came from public TCR beta signatures.

TCRdb used MiXCR to reprocess the reads, holding one entry per CDR3 protein. The table has around 800,000 distinct CDR3 sequences, less than 35% seen once. Study-level findings and limits: The response measured ex vivo was dominated by TCR beta clonotypes (HLA-C-restricted and CMV-specific).

The sequence was collected from a human donor in good health (CMV status not recorded). Some clones in this sample may be carry-over from other donors' samples. The sequencing here drew on cultured CD8+ T cells from PBMCs, taken from culture after CMV antigen stimulation.

In DNA, the CDR3 is TGCGCCAGCAGCCAAGGTGATCACACTGAAGCTTTCTTT. This gives the protein CASSQGDHTEAFF. This chain joins TRBV4-1 and TRBJ1-1, with D unclear. Trimming stripped 1 base from V and 3 bases from J, with 6 bases between. In germline, CDR1 is MGHRA, CDR2 YSYEKL. The CDR3 length is 13 residues.